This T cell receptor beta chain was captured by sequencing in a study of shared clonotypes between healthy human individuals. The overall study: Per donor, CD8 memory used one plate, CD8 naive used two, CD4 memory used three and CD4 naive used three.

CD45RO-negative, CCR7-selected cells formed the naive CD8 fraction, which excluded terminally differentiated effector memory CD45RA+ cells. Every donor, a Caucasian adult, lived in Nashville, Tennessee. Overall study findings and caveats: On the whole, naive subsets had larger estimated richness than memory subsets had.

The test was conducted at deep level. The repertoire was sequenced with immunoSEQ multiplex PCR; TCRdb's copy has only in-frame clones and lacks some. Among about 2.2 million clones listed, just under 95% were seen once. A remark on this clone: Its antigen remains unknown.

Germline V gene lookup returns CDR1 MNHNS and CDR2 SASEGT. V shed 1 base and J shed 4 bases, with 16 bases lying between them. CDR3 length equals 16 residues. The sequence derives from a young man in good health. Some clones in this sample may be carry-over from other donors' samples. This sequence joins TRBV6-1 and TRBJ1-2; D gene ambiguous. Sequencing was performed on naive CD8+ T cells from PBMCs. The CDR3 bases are TGTGCCAGCAGTGAAGGGAGGTTTGGGGAGGTCTATGGCTACACCTTC. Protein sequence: CASSEGRFGEVYGYTF.